The 12 T cell receptor beta chains below come from one sample, sequenced in a study of early T cells in non-severe SARS-CoV-2 infection. TCRdb used MiXCR to reprocess the 5' RACE reads, holding one entry per CDR3 protein. This table holds 100,000 to 150,000 distinct CDR3 sequences, just under 15% found once. Sequencing was performed on whole blood. The receptors were sampled from an adult who was a healthcare worker with PCR-confirmed SARS-CoV-2 infection or an uninfected control (not recorded which).

The chain recombines TRBV6-5 with TRBJ1-2; unclear D gene. CDR3 length equals 14 residues. CDR1 and CDR2 (germline): MNHEY, SVGAGI. V was cut by 5 bases and J by 1 base, with 11 bases left in between. The CDR3 loop reads CASSRAGLNYGYTF. CDR3 in DNA: TGTGCCAGCAGTAGGGCAGGCCTTAACTATGGCTACACCTTC.

This rearrangement joins TRBV29-1 to TRBJ2-1; 8 bases match TRBD1. Germline V CDR1 and CDR2: SQVTM, ANQGSEA. The V segment lost 3 bases and the J segment 7 bases; nucleotides outside the gene matches: 8. This CDR3 is 14 amino acids long. CDR3 region: CSVDRRQGRNEQFF. Written as DNA, the CDR3 is TGCAGCGTTGATAGGAGACAGGGGAGGAATGAGCAGTTCTTC.

This clonotype was picked up many times. The genes are TRBV24-1 and TRBJ2-2; 7 bases agree with TRBD1. The junction had 5 bases not matched to a gene; V was cut back by 9 bases and J by 5 bases. The length of the CDR3 is 13 residues. The germline V gene encodes CDR1 KGHDR and CDR2 SFDVKD. DNA of the CDR3: TGTGCCACCCGGGACAGCCAAACCGGGGAGCTGTTTTTT. Translated, it gives CATRDSQTGELFF.

This chain uses TRBV10-3 with TRBJ1-2, with 10 positions matching TRBD1. The CDR3 consists of 16 residues. From germline, CDR1 is ENHRY and CDR2 SYGVKD. The ends lost 3 bases at V and 1 base at J; junction bases unmatched: 5. CDR3 residues: CAISDRDRGLNYGYTF. CDR3 coding DNA: TGTGCCATCAGTGACCGAGACAGGGGGCTTAACTATGGCTACACCTTC.

The rearrangement uses TRBV12-3 or TRBV12-4 and TRBJ2-7; 8 bases are shared with TRBD2. The CDR3 loop spans 16 amino acids. Trimming removed 3 bases from V and 5 bases from J; junction bases left unmatched: 12. This chain's CDR3 is CASSFQIAGSPHEQYF. CDR3 DNA sequence: TGTGCCAGCAGTTTTCAGATAGCGGGGAGTCCTCACGAGCAGTACTTC.

This clonotype was detected a few times. This chain joins TRBV9 and TRBJ2-3; TRBD2 matches 11 bases. Germline loops: CDR1 SGDLS, CDR2 YYNGEE. The CDR3 is 14 residues long. The junction had 4 bases not matched to a gene; V was cut back by 3 bases and J by 7 bases. CDR3 protein: CASSGTSGLYTQYF. The CDR3 DNA reads TGTGCCAGCAGCGGGACTAGCGGGCTCTATACGCAGTATTTT. The full variable domain, its missing parts supplied by reference TRBV9 and TRBJ2-3, is DSGVTQTPKHLITATGQRVTLRCSPRSGDLSVYWYQQSLDQGLQFLIQYYNGEERAKGNILERFSAQQFPDLHSELNLSSLELGDSALYFCASSGTSGLYTQYFGPGTRLTVL.

The gene calls are TRBV6-4 and TRBJ1-6; D call uncertain. This CDR3 comprises 15 residues. Per germline, CDR1 MRHNA and CDR2 SNTAGT. V was clipped by 3 bases and J by 0 bases, with 6 bases between them. For the CDR3, the DNA is TGTGCCAGCAGTGAGGGGAGCTCCTATAATTCACCCCTCCACTTT. The encoded protein is CASSEGSSYNSPLHF.

This clonotype was observed a few times. The chain combines TRBV5-4 with TRBJ2-7, with D possibly matching TRBD1 (5 bases). Germline V gene sequence: CDR1 SGHNT, CDR2 YYREEE (reference sequence). Deletions cut 0 bases from V and 2 bases from J, with 12 bases between. The CDR3 is 15 amino acids. The DNA for the CDR3 is TGTGCCAGCAGCTTGGGGGGCGCGTCCCCCTACGAGCAGTACTTC. As protein: CASSLGGASPYEQYF.

In its sample, this clonotype was seen a few times. The V gene is TRBV20-1, the J gene TRBJ2-1, with 7 positions matching TRBD1. The V segment lost 5 bases and the J segment 8 bases; nucleotides outside the gene matches: 9. The CDR3 totals 13 residues. Per the germline V gene, CDR1 is DFQATT and CDR2 is SNEGSKA (reference sequence). CDR3 coding DNA: TGCAGTGCTGGATGGGGACAGATCGATGAGCAGTTCTTC. This gives the protein CSAGWGQIDEQFF.

The rearrangement links TRBV18 to TRBJ1-1; TRBD1 matches at 7 bases. After removal of 6 bases from V and 2 bases from J, the junction contained 12 bases not matched to a gene. Germline V gene lookup returns CDR1 KGHSH and CDR2 LQKENI. This CDR3 comprises 16 residues. CDR3 nucleotides: TGTGCCAGCTCGTCCACCGGGACAGATAGAAACACTGAAGCTTTCTTT. Its protein product is CASSSTGTDRNTEAFF.

The rearrangement uses TRBV12-3 or TRBV12-4 and TRBJ1-3; perhaps TRBD1 as D (5 bases). Trimming took off 4 bases at V and 0 bases at J, with 13 bases between the two ends. The CDR3 extends over 16 amino acids. CDR3 protein: CASSSPLDNSGNTIYF. The CDR3 DNA follows: TGTGCCAGCAGTTCCCCCCTGGACAACTCTGGAAACACCATATATTTT.

In its sample, this clonotype was seen a few times. As DNA, the CDR3 is TGTGCCAGCAGCTCAGGACATGTAGATGGCTACACCTTC. This codes for CASSSGHVDGYTF. V is TRBV7-9 and J is TRBJ1-2; maybe TRBD1 (5 bases). The V gene's germline CDR1 is SEHNR and CDR2 FQNEAQ (reference sequence). The CDR3 is 13 amino acids. Trimming took 4 bases from V and 6 from J, leaving 12 bases between them. The variable domain in full, with the rest retrieved from reference TRBV7-9 and TRBJ1-2, is DTGVSQNPRHKITKRGQNVTFRCDPISEHNRLYWYRQTLGQGPEFLTYFQNEAQLEKSRLLSDRFSAERPKGSFSTLEIQRTEQGDSAMYLCASSSGHVDGYTFGSGTRLTVV.